These 6 T cell receptor beta chains share one sample of origin, sequenced in a study of control samples from healthy donors and cancer patients. TCRdb's copy holds only in-frame clones and misses some; the assay was immunoSEQ multiplex PCR. This table holds over 150,000 clones, just under 95% found once. The sequencing sample was made of blood. These receptors all stem from a man aged 35 to 55 in good health.

The chain couples TRBV5-1 to TRBJ1-6; D gene unclear. The CDR3 consists of 13 residues. V dropped 0 bases and J dropped 10 bases, with 8 bases sitting between them. CDR1 is SGHRS, CDR2 YFSETQ, per germline. CDR3 sequence: CASSLDGRSPLHF. The CDR3 coding sequence is TGCGCCAGCAGCTTGGATGGGAGATCACCCCTCCACTTT.

The rearrangement joins TRBV7-8 to TRBJ1-1; D remains unclear. V was shortened by 5 bases and J by 2 bases, with 9 bases between the two germline ends. The CDR3 covers 13 residues. Germline V gene data show CDR1 as SGHVS and CDR2 as FQNEAQ. In DNA form, the CDR3 reads TGTGCCAGCAGCCTAACAAGAAACACTGAAGCTTTCTTT. Translated: CASSLTRNTEAFF. Using reference TRBV7-8 and TRBJ1-1 for the parts outside the CDR3, the full variable domain is GAGVSQSPRYKVAKRGQDVALRCDPISGHVSLFWYQQALGQGPEFLTYFQNEAQLDKSGLPSDRFFAERPEGSVSTLKIQRTQQEDSAVYLCASSLTRNTEAFFGQGTRLTVV.

The J gene is TRBJ1-2, the V gene TRBV7-8; TRBD1 is a possible D gene (5 bases). CDR3 length: 17 amino acids. CDR1 and CDR2 (germline): SGHVS, FQNEAQ. The V end lost 5 bases, the J end lost 6 bases, and 25 bases lay between the germline ends. CDR3 sequence reads: CASSPRPRGPTGHGYTF. Written as DNA, the CDR3 is TGTGCCAGCAGCCCTCGACCCCGGGGCCCCACGGGGCATGGCTACACCTTC. The variable domain in full, completed from reference TRBV7-8 and TRBJ1-2, reads GAGVSQSPRYKVAKRGQDVALRCDPISGHVSLFWYQQALGQGPEFLTYFQNEAQLDKSGLPSDRFFAERPEGSVSTLKIQRTQQEDSAVYLCASSPRPRGPTGHGYTFGSGTRLTVV.

This clone was observed a single time. This chain joins TRBV5-1 and TRBJ2-7; TRBD2 matches at 9 bases. The CDR3 runs 15 residues. Germline assignment: CDR1 SGHRS and CDR2 YFSETQ. Trimming at V came to 3 bases and at J to 7 bases, leaving 11 bases not matched to a gene. The CDR3 DNA reads as TGCGCCAGCAGCTGGAGCGGGGGGCCAGGTCGTGAGCAGTACTTC. Residues: CASSWSGGPGREQYF.

The chain joins TRBV6-1 to TRBJ2-7; TRBD1 might be the D (6 bases). The CDR3 is 14 residues long. The V gene lost 0 bases and the J gene lost 4 bases, with 10 bases spanning the gap. Per the germline V gene, CDR1 is MNHNS and CDR2 is SASEGT. The CDR3 spells CASSEALQGYEQYF. The CDR3 nucleotides are TGTGCCAGCAGTGAAGCGCTACAGGGATACGAGCAGTACTTC.

This chain connects TRBV28 to TRBJ1-2; 8 bases align to TRBD1. Trimming removed 5 bases from V and 10 bases from J; junction bases left unmatched: 6. The CDR3 is made up of 12 amino acids. Germline lookup yields CDR1 MDHEN and CDR2 SYDVKM. CDR3 nucleotide sequence: TGTGCCAGCAGTCTCCAGGGGGCGCACTACACCTTC. Protein sequence: CASSLQGAHYTF.